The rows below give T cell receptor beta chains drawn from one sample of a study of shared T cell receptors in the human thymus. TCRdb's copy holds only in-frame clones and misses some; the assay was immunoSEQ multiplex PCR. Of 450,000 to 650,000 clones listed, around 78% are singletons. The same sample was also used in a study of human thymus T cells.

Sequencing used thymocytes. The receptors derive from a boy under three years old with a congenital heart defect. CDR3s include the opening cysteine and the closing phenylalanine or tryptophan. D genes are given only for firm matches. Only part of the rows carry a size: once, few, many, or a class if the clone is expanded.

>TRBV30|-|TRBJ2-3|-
TGTGCCTGGAGTGTAGGGGGGGGCACAGATACGCAGTATTTT
CAWSVGGGTDTQYF
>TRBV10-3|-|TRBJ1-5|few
TGTGCCATCAGCCCAGGGGATCAGCCCCAGCATTTT
CAISPGDQPQHF
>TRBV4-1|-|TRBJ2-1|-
TGCGCCAGCAGCCAGGGGGTTGTGGTAGCGGAGTCACACAATGAGCAGTTCTTC
CASSQGVVVAESHNEQFF
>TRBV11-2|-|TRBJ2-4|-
TGTGCCAGCAGCTTAGATCATACGGTCGGGGCCAAAAACATTCAGTACTTC
CASSLDHTVGAKNIQYF
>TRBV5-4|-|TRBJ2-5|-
TGTGCCAGCAGCTTTCTTACAGGGCAGTTTGTAGAGACCCAGTACTTC
CASSFLTGQFVETQYF
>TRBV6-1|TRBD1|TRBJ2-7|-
TGTGCCAGCACTCGAGGACAGGGGGGAACCGAGCAGTACTTC
CASTRGQGGTEQYF
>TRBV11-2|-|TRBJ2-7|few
TGTGCCAGCAGCTTAGGGTCAGGGACCTACGAGCAGTACTTC
CASSLGSGTYEQYF
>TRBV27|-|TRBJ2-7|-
TGTGCCAGCAGTCCGACCCGGGGTGGGTCTCTCTGCGAGCAGTACTTC
CASSPTRGGSLCEQYF
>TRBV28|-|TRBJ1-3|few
TGTGCCAGCAGACGCCGGGATACTATCTCTGGAAACACCATATATTTT
CASRRRDTISGNTIYF
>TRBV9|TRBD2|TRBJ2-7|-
TGTGCCAGCAGCTACCCGGGACTAGCGAGAGAGGTGTCGTACGAGCAGTACTTC
CASSYPGLAREVSYEQYF
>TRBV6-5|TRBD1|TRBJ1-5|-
TGTGCCAGCCGGGACAGTAGCAATCAGCCCCAGCATTTT
CASRDSSNQPQHF
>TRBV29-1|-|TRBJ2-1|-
TGCAGCGTTGTAACAATGGAGGGGCGTCCGAATGAGCAGTTCTTC
CSVVTMEGRPNEQFF
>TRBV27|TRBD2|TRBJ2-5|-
TGTGCCAGCAGTATCGGACTAGCCCACCAAGAGACCCAGTACTTC
CASSIGLAHQETQYF
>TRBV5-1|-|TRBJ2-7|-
TGCGCCAGCAGCTTGGAGCCAGGGGTCTCCTACGAGCAGTACTTC
CASSLEPGVSYEQYF
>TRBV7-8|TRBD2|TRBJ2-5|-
TGTGCCAGCAGCTTAGCGGGGACTAGGGGGGAGACCCAGTACTTC
CASSLAGTRGETQYF
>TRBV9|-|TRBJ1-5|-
TGTGCCAGCAGTGAAACCACAGGGTACAATCAGCCCCAGCATTTT
CASSETTGYNQPQHF
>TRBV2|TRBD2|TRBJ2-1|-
TGTGCCAGCAGAGACCATTCGGCTAGCGGGGAGTACAATGAGCAGTTCTTC
CASRDHSASGEYNEQFF